This T cell receptor beta chain stems from a study of OX40 agonist ivuxolimab in advanced cancers. Study summary: Partial responses were achieved by three patients: one hepatocellular carcinoma, two cutaneous melanoma.

Details on this clone: As yet, its antigen is unknown. Sequence at one end of the junction differs from germline and may be a read error.

Study-wide results and caveats: Certain nonresponders additionally had low normalized T-cell clonal expansion. Clones of CD4+ and CD8+ blood T cells grew by week 6 at doses of 0.1 to 3.0 mg/kg.

Profiled with immunoSEQ multiplex PCR; TCRdb holds only in-frame clones, not every one. This repertoire shows about 58,000 clones, 89% found once; its top ten account for 9% to 15%. Germline V CDR1 and CDR2: SGHRS, YFSETQ. CDR3 length equals 16 residues. The investigators sampled blood at baseline, at cycle 4 day 1, and at cycle 7 day 1. The input for sequencing was CD4+ or CD8+ T cells sorted from blood, taken in a trial of the OX40 agonist ivuxolimab. V is TRBV5-1 and J is TRBJ2-2, with D possibly matching TRBD2 (5 bases). This TCR came from an adult with an advanced solid tumor such as melanoma, head and neck, liver or kidney cancer. CDR3 DNA: TGTGCCAGCAGCTTGTCAGCGGCAGTCGCGACGGGGGAGCTGTTTTTT. Amino acid sequence: CASSLSAAVATGELFF.